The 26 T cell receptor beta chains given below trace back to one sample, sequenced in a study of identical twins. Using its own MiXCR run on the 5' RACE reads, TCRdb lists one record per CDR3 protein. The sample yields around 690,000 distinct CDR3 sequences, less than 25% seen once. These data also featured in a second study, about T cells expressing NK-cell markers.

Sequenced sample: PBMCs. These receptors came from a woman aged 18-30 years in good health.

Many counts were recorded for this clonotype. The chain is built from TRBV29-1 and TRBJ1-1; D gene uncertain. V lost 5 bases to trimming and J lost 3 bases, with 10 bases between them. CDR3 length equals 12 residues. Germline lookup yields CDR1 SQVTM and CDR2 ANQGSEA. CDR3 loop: CSVSSGHTEAFF. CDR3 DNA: TGCAGCGTTTCTAGCGGGCACACTGAAGCTTTCTTT.

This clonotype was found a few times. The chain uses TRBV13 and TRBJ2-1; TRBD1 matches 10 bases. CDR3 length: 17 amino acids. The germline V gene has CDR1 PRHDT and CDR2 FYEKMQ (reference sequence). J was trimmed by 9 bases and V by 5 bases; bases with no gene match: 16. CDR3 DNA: TGTGCCAGCAGCGGCTACCTCCGAGGGACAGGGGTTCCTGAGCAGTTCTTC. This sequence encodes CASSGYLRGTGVPEQFF. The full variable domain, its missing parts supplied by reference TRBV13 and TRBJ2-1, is AAGVIQSPRHLIKEKRETATLKCYPIPRHDTVYWYQQGPGQDPQFLISFYEKMQSDKGSIPDRFSAQQFSDYHSELNMSSLELGDSALYFCASSGYLRGTGVPEQFFGPGTRLTVL.

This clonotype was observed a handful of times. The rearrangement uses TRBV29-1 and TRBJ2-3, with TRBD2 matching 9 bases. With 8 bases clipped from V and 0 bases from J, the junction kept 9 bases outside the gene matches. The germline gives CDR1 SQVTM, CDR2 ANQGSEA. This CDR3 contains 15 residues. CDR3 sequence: CSLAPSGGSTDTQYF. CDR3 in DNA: TGCAGCTTAGCCCCCAGCGGGGGGAGCACAGATACGCAGTATTTT.

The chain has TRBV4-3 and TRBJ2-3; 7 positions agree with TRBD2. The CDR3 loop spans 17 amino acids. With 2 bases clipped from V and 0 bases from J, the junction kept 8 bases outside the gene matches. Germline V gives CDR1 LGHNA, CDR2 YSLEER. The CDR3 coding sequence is TGCGCCAGCAGCCAACCTACCAGCGGGGTCAGCACAGATACGCAGTATTTT. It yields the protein CASSQPTSGVSTDTQYF.

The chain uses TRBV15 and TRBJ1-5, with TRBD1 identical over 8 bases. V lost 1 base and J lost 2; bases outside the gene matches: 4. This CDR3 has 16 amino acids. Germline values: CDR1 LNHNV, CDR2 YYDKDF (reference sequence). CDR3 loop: CATSRGGTGGNQPQHF. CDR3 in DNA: TGTGCCACCAGCAGAGGAGGGACAGGCGGCAATCAGCCCCAGCATTTT.

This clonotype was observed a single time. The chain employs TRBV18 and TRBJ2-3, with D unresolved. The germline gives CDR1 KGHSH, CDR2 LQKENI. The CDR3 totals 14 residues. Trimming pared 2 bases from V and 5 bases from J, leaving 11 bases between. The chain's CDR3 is CASSPETAGDTQYF. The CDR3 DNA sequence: TGTGCCAGCTCACCAGAGACCGCAGGAGATACGCAGTATTTT.

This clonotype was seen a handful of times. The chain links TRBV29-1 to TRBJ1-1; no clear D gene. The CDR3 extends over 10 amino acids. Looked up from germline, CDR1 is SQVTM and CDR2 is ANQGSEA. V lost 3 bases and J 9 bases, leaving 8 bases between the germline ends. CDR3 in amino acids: CSVEVPQAFF. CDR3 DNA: TGCAGCGTTGAGGTCCCCCAAGCTTTCTTT.

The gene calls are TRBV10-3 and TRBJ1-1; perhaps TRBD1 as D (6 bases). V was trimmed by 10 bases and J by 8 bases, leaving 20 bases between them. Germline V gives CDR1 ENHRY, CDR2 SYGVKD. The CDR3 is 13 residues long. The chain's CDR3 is CATTVGGQGEAFF. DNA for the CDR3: TGTGCCACCACGGTCGGGGGCCAAGGGGAAGCTTTCTTT.

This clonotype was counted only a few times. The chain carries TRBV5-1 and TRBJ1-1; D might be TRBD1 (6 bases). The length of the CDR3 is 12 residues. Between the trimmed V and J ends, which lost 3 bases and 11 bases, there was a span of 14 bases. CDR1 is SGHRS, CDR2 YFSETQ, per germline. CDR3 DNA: TGCGCCAGCAGCTCAACAGGGTTTGTCGCTTTCTTT. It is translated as CASSSTGFVAFF.

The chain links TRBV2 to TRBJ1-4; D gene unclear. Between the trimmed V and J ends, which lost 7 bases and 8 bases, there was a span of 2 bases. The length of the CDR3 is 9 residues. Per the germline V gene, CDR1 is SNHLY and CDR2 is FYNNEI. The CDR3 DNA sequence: TGTGCCAGCAAGGAAAAACTGTTTTTT. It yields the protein CASKEKLFF.

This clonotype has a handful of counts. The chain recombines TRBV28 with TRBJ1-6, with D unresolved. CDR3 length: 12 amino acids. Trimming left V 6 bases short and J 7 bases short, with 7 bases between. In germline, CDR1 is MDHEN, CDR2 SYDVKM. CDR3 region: CASSPVNSPLHF. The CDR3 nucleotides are TGTGCCAGCAGCCCCGTAAATTCACCCCTCCACTTT.

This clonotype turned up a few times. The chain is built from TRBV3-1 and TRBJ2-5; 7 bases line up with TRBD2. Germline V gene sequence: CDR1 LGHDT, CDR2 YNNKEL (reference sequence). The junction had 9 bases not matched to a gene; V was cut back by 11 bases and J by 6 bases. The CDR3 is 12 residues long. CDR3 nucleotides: TGTGCCGTAGACTCAGCGGGAAAGACCCAGTACTTC. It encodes CAVDSAGKTQYF.

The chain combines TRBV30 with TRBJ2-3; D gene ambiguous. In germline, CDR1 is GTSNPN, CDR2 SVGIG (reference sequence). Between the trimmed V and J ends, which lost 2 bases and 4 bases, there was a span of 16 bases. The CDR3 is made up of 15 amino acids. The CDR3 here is CAWSPTGLWADTQYF. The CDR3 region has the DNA TGTGCCTGGAGTCCAACTGGGCTTTGGGCAGATACGCAGTATTTT.

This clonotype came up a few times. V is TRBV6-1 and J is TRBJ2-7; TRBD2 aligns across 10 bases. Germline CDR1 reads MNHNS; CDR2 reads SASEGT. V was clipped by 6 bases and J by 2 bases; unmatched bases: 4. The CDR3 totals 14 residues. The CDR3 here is CASRQAGGPYEQYF. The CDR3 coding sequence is TGTGCCAGCAGACAAGCGGGAGGGCCCTACGAGCAGTACTTC.

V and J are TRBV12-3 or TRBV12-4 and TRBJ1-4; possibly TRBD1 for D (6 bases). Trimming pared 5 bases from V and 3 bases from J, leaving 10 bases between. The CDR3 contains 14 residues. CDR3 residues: CASSTGSSNEKLFF. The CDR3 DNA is TGTGCCAGCAGTACAGGGAGCTCTAATGAAAAACTGTTTTTT.

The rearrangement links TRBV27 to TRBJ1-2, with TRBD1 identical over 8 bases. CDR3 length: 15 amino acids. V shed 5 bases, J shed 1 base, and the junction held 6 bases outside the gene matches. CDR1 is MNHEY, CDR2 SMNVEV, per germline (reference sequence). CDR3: CASSPRTGNNYGYTF. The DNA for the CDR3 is TGTGCCAGCAGTCCTCGGACAGGGAATAACTATGGCTACACCTTC.

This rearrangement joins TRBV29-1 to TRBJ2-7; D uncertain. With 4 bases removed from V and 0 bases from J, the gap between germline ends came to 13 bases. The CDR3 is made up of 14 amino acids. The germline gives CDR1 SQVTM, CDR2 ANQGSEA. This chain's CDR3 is CSVASTASSYEQYF. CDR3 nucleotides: TGCAGCGTTGCCTCGACGGCTAGCTCCTACGAGCAGTACTTC.

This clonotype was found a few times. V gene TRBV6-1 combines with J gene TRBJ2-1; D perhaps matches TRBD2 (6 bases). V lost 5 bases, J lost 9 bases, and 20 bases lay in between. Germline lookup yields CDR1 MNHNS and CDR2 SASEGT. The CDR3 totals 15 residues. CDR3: CASSLLGDSIREQFF. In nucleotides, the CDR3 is TGTGCCAGCAGTCTCTTGGGGGACTCCATACGTGAGCAGTTCTTC.

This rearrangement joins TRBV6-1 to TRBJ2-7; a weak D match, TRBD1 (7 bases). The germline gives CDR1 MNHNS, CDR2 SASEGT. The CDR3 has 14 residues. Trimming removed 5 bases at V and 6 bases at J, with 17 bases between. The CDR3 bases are TGTGCCAGCAGTCCGTCGAGACAGGGAGGCGAGCAGTACTTC. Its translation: CASSPSRQGGEQYF.

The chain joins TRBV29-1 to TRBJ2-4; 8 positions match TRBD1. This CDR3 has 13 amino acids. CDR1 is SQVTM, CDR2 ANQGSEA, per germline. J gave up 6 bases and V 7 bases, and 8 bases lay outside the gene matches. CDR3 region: CSARTGFANIQYF. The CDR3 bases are TGCAGCGCCCGGACAGGGTTTGCAAACATTCAGTACTTC.

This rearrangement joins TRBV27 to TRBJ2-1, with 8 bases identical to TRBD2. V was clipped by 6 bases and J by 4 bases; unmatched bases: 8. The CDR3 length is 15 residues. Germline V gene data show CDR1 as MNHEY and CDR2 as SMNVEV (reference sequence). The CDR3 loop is CASRQGTRYYNEQFF. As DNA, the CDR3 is TGTGCCAGCAGACAAGGGACTAGATATTACAATGAGCAGTTCTTC.

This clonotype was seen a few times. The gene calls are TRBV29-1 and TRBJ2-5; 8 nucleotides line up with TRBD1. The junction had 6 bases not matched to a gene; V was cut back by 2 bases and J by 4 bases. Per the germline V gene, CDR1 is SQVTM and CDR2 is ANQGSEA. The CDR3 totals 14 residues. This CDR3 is CSVESQTGGETQYF. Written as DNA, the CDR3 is TGCAGCGTTGAATCGCAAACAGGGGGAGAGACCCAGTACTTC.

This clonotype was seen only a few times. CDR3 nucleotide sequence: TGCAGTGCCAACCTAGCGGGGGCGGATACGCAGTATTTT. Protein product: CSANLAGADTQYF. This sequence joins TRBV20-1 and TRBJ2-3, with 10 bases lining up with TRBD2. In germline, CDR1 is DFQATT, CDR2 SNEGSKA (reference sequence). Unmatched junction bases numbered 6, after V lost 6 bases and J lost 6 bases. The CDR3 covers 13 residues.

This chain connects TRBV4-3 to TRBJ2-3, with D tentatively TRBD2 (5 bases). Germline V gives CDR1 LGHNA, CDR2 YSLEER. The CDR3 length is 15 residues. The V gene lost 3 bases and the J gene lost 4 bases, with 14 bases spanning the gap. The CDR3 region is CASSHSGSTADTQYF. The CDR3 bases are TGCGCCAGCAGCCACAGCGGATCCACGGCAGATACGCAGTATTTT.

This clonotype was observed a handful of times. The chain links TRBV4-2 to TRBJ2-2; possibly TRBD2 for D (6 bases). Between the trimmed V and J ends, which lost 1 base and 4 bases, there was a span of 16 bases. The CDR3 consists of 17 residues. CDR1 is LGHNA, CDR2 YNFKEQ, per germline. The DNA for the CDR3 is TGTGCCAGCAGCCAAGCGACCGCGGGGTTGACCACCGGGGAGCTGTTTTTT. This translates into CASSQATAGLTTGELFF.

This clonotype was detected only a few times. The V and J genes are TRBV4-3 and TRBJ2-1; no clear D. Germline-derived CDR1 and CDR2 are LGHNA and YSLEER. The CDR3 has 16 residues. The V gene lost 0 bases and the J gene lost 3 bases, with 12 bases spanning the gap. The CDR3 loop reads CASSQDLAFLYNEQFF. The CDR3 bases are TGCGCCAGCAGCCAAGATCTCGCCTTCCTCTACAATGAGCAGTTCTTC.